The 30 T cell receptor beta chains listed next were all sequenced from one sample in a study of regulatory T cells in long-lasting Graves disease. Arm-PCR with iRepertoire HTBI primers amplified the CDR3 regions for these TCR beta libraries. Using its own MiXCR run on the multiplex PCR reads, TCRdb lists one record per CDR3 protein. The repertoire holds 300,000 to 350,000 distinct CDR3 sequences, with roughly a fifth as singletons. Time point in this sample: persistent/refractory GD, antithyroid drugs over 5 years with positive TRAb. Construction of the TCR library relied on RNA isolated from PBMCs. The source was peripheral blood mononuclear cells (PBMCs), collected when the disease was refractory, from a patient treated with antithyroid drugs. These receptors all stem from a female donor with Graves disease.

This clonotype was seen at least ten times. The V call is TRBV10-3, the J call TRBJ1-1; 7 bases align to TRBD1. Germline V gene data show CDR1 as ENHRY and CDR2 as SYGVKD. CDR3 size: 14 residues. Losses at the gene ends were 5 bases for V and 4 bases for J; bases not matched to a gene: 7. The CDR3 DNA sequence: TGTGCCATCAGTACCGGGACAGAGGGCACTGAAGCTTTCTTT. This translates into CAISTGTEGTEAFF.

The V call is TRBV20-1, the J call TRBJ2-1; 15 bases are shared with TRBD2. V lost 1 base, J lost 10 bases, and 8 bases stayed unmatched. The length of the CDR3 is 16 residues. Germline V CDR1 and CDR2: DFQATT, SNEGSKA (reference sequence). The CDR3 loop reads CSARARTSGRAWEQFF. The CDR3 DNA reads as TGCAGTGCTAGAGCTCGGACTAGCGGGAGGGCCTGGGAGCAGTTCTTC.

This clonotype was counted between two and nine times. V and J are TRBV19 and TRBJ1-6; D unresolved. Germline V gene sequence: CDR1 LNHDA, CDR2 SQIVND (reference sequence). The CDR3 has 14 amino acids. The V end lost 0 bases, the J end lost 8 bases, and 8 bases lay between the germline ends. The CDR3 region is CASSIEGSHSPLHF. The CDR3 coding sequence is TGTGCCAGTAGTATAGAGGGTAGTCATTCACCCCTCCACTTT.

The V call is TRBV7-9, the J call TRBJ2-7; the match to TRBD1 covers 9 bases. The CDR3 has 18 residues. CDR1 and CDR2 from the germline V gene are SEHNR and FQNEAQ (reference sequence). V was clipped by 1 base and J by 0 bases; unmatched bases: 10. The CDR3, as DNA: TGTGCCAGCAGCTTAGGGACAGGGGCAGGGCCCCCCTCCTACGAGCAGTACTTC. As protein: CASSLGTGAGPPSYEQYF.

In its sample, this clonotype was seen many times. This chain links TRBV12-3 or TRBV12-4 with TRBJ2-7; TRBD2 agrees at 9 bases. Trimming at V came to 4 bases and at J to 0 bases, leaving 4 bases not matched to a gene. The CDR3 is 15 residues long. CDR3 coding DNA: TGTGCCAGCAGTTCGGGCGGGAGGGCCTCCTACGAGCAGTACTTC. It encodes CASSSGGRASYEQYF.

This clonotype was seen many times. CDR3 coding DNA: TGTGCCAGCAGCCTCCCAAAACGTCGGGACAGGGCGGGGAGCGAAAAACTGTTTTTT. Protein: CASSLPKRRDRAGSEKLFF. V and J are TRBV7-2 and TRBJ1-4; the match to TRBD1 covers 9 bases. Germline lookup yields CDR1 SGHTA and CDR2 FQGNSA. V dropped 5 bases and J dropped 8; count of bases not matched to a gene: 21. CDR3 size: 19 residues.

Ten or more counts support this clonotype. The chain couples TRBV15 to TRBJ1-1; no clear D. The V gene's germline CDR1 is LNHNV and CDR2 YYDKDF (reference sequence). V was cut by 5 bases and J by 0 bases, with 16 bases left in between. This CDR3 spans 16 amino acids. The CDR3 region has the DNA TGTGCCACCAGCGGAACCGCCCGTTATCTGAACACTGAAGCTTTCTTT. This sequence encodes CATSGTARYLNTEAFF.

J is TRBJ2-3 and V is TRBV5-1; 8 bases agree with TRBD1. The J call is uncertain, as TRBJ2-5 better fits the DNA end. This CDR3 comprises 16 residues. Germline CDR1 SGHRS, CDR2 YFSETQ. The DNA for the CDR3 is TGCGCCAGCAGGAGTCTGGTCCAGGGGGCACGAGAGACCCAGTACTTC. Protein product: CASRSLVQGARETQYF.

This clonotype occurred a few times. This chain links TRBV7-9 with TRBJ1-5, with a tentative D call TRBD1 (5 bases). The length of the CDR3 is 14 residues. The V gene lost 1 base and the J gene lost 7 bases, with 11 bases spanning the gap. Per the germline V gene, CDR1 is SEHNR and CDR2 is FQNEAQ (reference sequence). Here the CDR3 reads CASSLGDLGQPQHF. CDR3 DNA sequence: TGTGCCAGCAGCTTAGGGGACCTCGGGCAGCCCCAGCATTTT.

This clonotype was seen more than once but under ten times. The V call is TRBV7-9, the J call TRBJ1-1; D unresolved. The CDR3 sequence is 17 residues long. V dropped 0 bases and J dropped 0 bases, with 14 bases sitting between them. Germline lookup yields CDR1 SEHNR and CDR2 FQNEAQ (reference sequence). The CDR3 nucleotides read TGTGCCAGCAGCTTAGCTGGCAGGAGCTATATGAACACTGAAGCTTTCTTT. Translating it yields CASSLAGRSYMNTEAFF.

As regards this clonotype: A much larger clone lies one base from this, so it may be a read error. The chain couples TRBV29-1 to TRBJ1-2; D gene ambiguous. Deletions cut 4 bases from V and 2 bases from J, with 8 bases between. The CDR3 extends over 12 amino acids. Germline V CDR1 and CDR2: SQVTM, ANQGSEA. CDR3 amino acids: CSVAAPNYGYTF. The CDR3 region has the DNA TGCAGCGTTGCAGCACCGAACTATGGCTACACCTTC.

Points on this clonotype: A much more abundant neighbour one base away suggests this may be a read error. This CDR3 fails to terminate in the conserved phenylalanine or tryptophan, so it likely reflects a read error. The chain employs TRBV2 and TRBJ2-5, with 8 nucleotides matching TRBD2. The CDR3 contains 13 residues. The V gene end was trimmed by 8 bases and the J gene end by 4 bases; junction bases not matched to a gene: 6. Germline V gene data show CDR1 as SNHLY and CDR2 as FYNNEI. As DNA, the CDR3 is TGTGCCAGCTGCGGGGGGCGTGGAGAGACCCAGTACCTC. Protein sequence: CASCGGRGETQYL.

This clonotype has only a few counts. J is TRBJ2-7 and V is TRBV10-3, with D perhaps matching TRBD1 or TRBD2 (5 bases each). The DNA end is a closer match to TRBJ2-5, so the J assignment may be wrong. From germline, CDR1 is ENHRY and CDR2 SYGVKD. The CDR3 extends over 19 amino acids. CDR3: CAISGSVGAVVLFQETQYF. For the CDR3, the DNA is TGTGCCATCAGTGGAAGTGTCGGGGCGGTGGTGTTATTTCAAGAGACCCAGTACTTC.

This clonotype was detected ten times or more. The J gene is TRBJ2-7, the V gene TRBV20-1, with D perhaps TRBD2 (5 bases). V gave up 5 bases and J gave up 1 base, with 15 bases separating them. Germline CDR1 and CDR2: DFQATT and SNEGSKA (reference sequence). CDR3 length: 14 residues. The CDR3 spells CSASATGKSYEQYF. The CDR3 coding sequence is TGCAGTGCTTCAGCTACGGGAAAGTCCTACGAGCAGTACTTC.

This clonotype was seen only a few times. The V call is TRBV5-4, the J call TRBJ1-2, with no clear D. The germline V gene has CDR1 SGHNT and CDR2 YYREEE (reference sequence). The CDR3 covers 14 residues. Trimming stripped 5 bases from V and 1 base from J, with 12 bases between. DNA of the CDR3: TGTGCCAGCAGTACCCCGAGGGATAACTATGGCTACACCTTC. Its protein product is CASSTPRDNYGYTF.

This clonotype was seen at least ten times. The rearrangement uses TRBV28 and TRBJ1-5; a weak D match, TRBD1 (6 bases). Germline-derived CDR1 and CDR2 are MDHEN and SYDVKM. V was pared by 8 bases and J by 7 bases, with 18 bases between. This CDR3 has 14 amino acids. The CDR3 coding sequence is TGTGCCAGCTCCATTGGGGGGGCTGGACAGCCCCAGCATTTT. It codes for CASSIGGAGQPQHF.

Only a few counts were recorded for this clonotype. This rearrangement joins TRBV4-1 to TRBJ2-7, with D possibly matching TRBD2 (5 bases). There are 16 residues in the CDR3. Germline CDR1 reads MGHRA; CDR2 reads YSYEKL. The V end was cut by 0 bases, the J end by 0 bases, with 12 bases between. CDR3 residues: CASSQEPRGNSYEQYF. The CDR3 DNA reads as TGCGCCAGCAGCCAAGAGCCCCGGGGAAACTCCTACGAGCAGTACTTC.

The rearrangement links TRBV5-1 to TRBJ1-2; perhaps TRBD1 as D (5 bases). Trimming stripped 3 bases from V and 5 bases from J, with 14 bases between. The CDR3 has 14 amino acids. Germline loops: CDR1 SGHRS, CDR2 YFSETQ. The CDR3 spells CASSYPGTGYGYTF. For the CDR3, the DNA is TGCGCCAGCAGCTACCCCGGGACGGGATATGGCTACACCTTC.

The sample holds many counts of this clonotype. This rearrangement joins TRBV6-1 to TRBJ1-4; 11 bases match TRBD1. Germline V gene lookup returns CDR1 MNHNS and CDR2 SASEGT. The CDR3 is made up of 15 amino acids. Trimming removed 3 bases from V and 7 bases from J; junction bases left unmatched: 4. CDR3 nucleotide sequence: TGTGCCAGCAGTGATAGGACAGGGGGCGTTGAAAAACTGTTTTTT. Translating gives CASSDRTGGVEKLFF.

There are many counts of this clonotype. The chain has TRBV29-1 and TRBJ1-1, with 10 bases that match TRBD1. Trimming took 7 bases from V and 13 from J; bases not matched to a gene: 6. The V gene's germline CDR1 is SQVTM and CDR2 ANQGSEA. The CDR3 covers 10 residues. The CDR3 DNA reads as TGCAGCGCTACCGGGACAGGGGTTTTCTTT. This encodes CSATGTGVFF.

J is TRBJ2-2 and V is TRBV5-1; weak D call: TRBD2 (6 bases). The length of the CDR3 is 18 residues. Trimming left V 7 bases short and J 6 bases short, with 28 bases between. Per germline, CDR1 SGHRS and CDR2 YFSETQ. DNA for the CDR3: TGCGCCAGCCGATCGGGGCTAGCGAATTGGGGGTATCCCGGGGAGCTGTTTTTT. It yields the protein CASRSGLANWGYPGELFF.

The rearrangement uses TRBV4-1 and TRBJ1-4; D is undetermined. This CDR3 comprises 13 residues. The V and J ends lost 0 bases and 10 bases respectively, with 9 bases between them. Germline V gene data show CDR1 as MGHRA and CDR2 as YSYEKL. The CDR3 DNA follows: TGCGCCAGCAGCCAAGAAAGCGGGGTAAAACTGTTTTTT. Amino acid sequence: CASSQESGVKLFF.

This clonotype was detected many times. V and J are TRBV7-9 and TRBJ1-6, with 8 bases matching TRBD1. This CDR3 is built from 16 residues. V dropped 7 bases and J dropped 2; count of bases not matched to a gene: 7. Germline V lookup: CDR1 SEHNR, CDR2 FQNEAQ (reference sequence). CDR3 sequence reads: CASNEDRAAYNSPLHF. The CDR3 nucleotides are TGTGCCAGCAACGAGGACAGGGCGGCCTATAATTCACCCCTCCACTTT. The whole variable domain, remainder taken from reference TRBV7-9 and TRBJ1-6, is DTGVSQNPRHKITKRGQNVTFRCDPISEHNRLYWYRQTLGQGPEFLTYFQNEAQLEKSRLLSDRFSAERPKGSFSTLEIQRTEQGDSAMYLCASNEDRAAYNSPLHFGNGTRLTVT.

V usage is TRBV6-2 or TRBV6-3 and J usage is TRBJ1-1; 7 nucleotides match TRBD1. V was clipped by 4 bases and J by 8 bases; unmatched bases: 4. Germline assignment: CDR1 MNHEY and CDR2 SVGEGT. CDR3 size: 12 residues. DNA of the CDR3: TGTGCCAGCAGTTTGGACAGGAGAGAAGCTTTCTTT. Translating it yields CASSLDRREAFF.

This clonotype was counted between two and nine times. The rearrangement uses TRBV5-4 and TRBJ2-2, with a tentative D call TRBD2 (5 bases). This CDR3 comprises 17 residues. Trimming stripped 0 bases from V and 1 base from J, with 13 bases between. The germline CDR1 and CDR2 sequences are SGHNT and YYREEE (reference sequence). CDR3 sequence reads: CASSLAREAMNTGELFF. The DNA for the CDR3 is TGTGCCAGCAGCTTGGCTCGGGAAGCGATGAACACCGGGGAGCTGTTTTTT.

This clonotype has just a few counts. The chain recombines TRBV20-1 with TRBJ2-7; TRBD1 matches at 9 bases. Germline V gene lookup returns CDR1 DFQATT and CDR2 SNEGSKA (reference sequence). The CDR3 is made up of 13 amino acids. V shed 4 bases and J 4 bases; nucleotides not matched to a gene: 5. CDR3: CSAITGGMYEQYF. In DNA form, the CDR3 reads TGCAGTGCTATTACAGGGGGCATGTACGAGCAGTACTTC.

This clonotype was seen ten or more times. The chain links TRBV7-2 to TRBJ1-2; D is perhaps TRBD1 (5 bases). Germline V gene data show CDR1 as SGHTA and CDR2 as FQGNSA. The CDR3 is 12 residues long. Trimming cost V 1 base and J 8 bases, with 8 bases left between them. As DNA, the CDR3 is TGTGCCAGCAGCTTAGTAGGGGTCGGCTACACCTTC. Protein product: CASSLVGVGYTF.

This clonotype occurred a few times. The chain combines TRBV11-1 with TRBJ2-3; D remains unclear. The CDR3 loop spans 14 amino acids. V was trimmed by 5 bases and J by 2 bases, leaving 11 bases between them. Looked up from germline, CDR1 is SGHAT and CDR2 is FQDESV (reference sequence). The CDR3 DNA reads TGTGCCAGCAGCCCGCTCGTAGCCACAGATACGCAGTATTTT. It specifies CASSPLVATDTQYF.

This clonotype was recorded at least ten times. V gene TRBV29-1 combines with J gene TRBJ1-2; 12 bases map to TRBD1. Germline values: CDR1 SQVTM, CDR2 ANQGSEA. CDR3 length: 13 residues. V gave up 7 bases and J gave up 6 bases; unmatched junction bases: 6. The CDR3 protein is CSGTGQGADGYTF. DNA for the CDR3: TGCAGCGGAACGGGACAGGGGGCAGATGGCTACACCTTC.

A few counts support this clonotype. This chain joins TRBV4-1 and TRBJ2-7, with 9 bases identical to TRBD2. CDR1 is MGHRA and CDR2 is YSYEKL in the germline V gene. CDR3 length equals 15 residues. V was pared by 1 base and J by 6 bases, with 7 bases of the junction left unmatched. This CDR3 reads CASSQVGSGSGEQYF. The CDR3 DNA reads as TGCGCCAGCAGCCAAGTTGGTAGCGGGAGTGGCGAGCAGTACTTC.